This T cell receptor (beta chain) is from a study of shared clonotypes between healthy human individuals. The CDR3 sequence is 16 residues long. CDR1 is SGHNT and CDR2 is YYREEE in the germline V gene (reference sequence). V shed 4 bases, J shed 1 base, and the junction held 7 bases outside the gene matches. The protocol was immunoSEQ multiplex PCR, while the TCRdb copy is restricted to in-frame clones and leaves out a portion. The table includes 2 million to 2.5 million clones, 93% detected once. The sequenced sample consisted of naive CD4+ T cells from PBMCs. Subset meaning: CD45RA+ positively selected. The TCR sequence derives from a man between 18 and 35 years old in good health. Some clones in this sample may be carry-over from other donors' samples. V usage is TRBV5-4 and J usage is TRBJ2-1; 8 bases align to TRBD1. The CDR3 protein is CASSTRQGASYNEQFF. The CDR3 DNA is TGTGCCAGCAGCACTCGGCAGGGGGCATCCTACAATGAGCAGTTCTTC.